A selection of T cell receptor beta chains follows, all from one sample in a study of control samples from healthy donors and cancer patients. Sequencing was performed with immunoSEQ multiplex PCR; in TCRdb, only in-frame clones are kept and a portion is missing. The sample yields tens of thousands of clones, over 85% seen once. The sequencing input was PBMCs. The origin of the receptors is a woman aged 60-75 years with head and neck cancer. Both conserved end residues are trimmed from each CDR3. Clone size, where shown, is once, few, many, or a class for clones that have expanded.

abundance: few; v_gene: TRBV3-1/TRBV3-2; CDR3aa: ASSQDPSPAQY
abundance: -; v_gene: TRBV11-2; CDR3aa: ASSSLQGSETQY
abundance: -; v_gene: TRBV7-2; CDR3aa: ASSSQSSLSTDTQY
abundance: -; v_gene: TRBV9; CDR3aa: ASSVGLAVNNEQF
abundance: -; v_gene: TRBV4-2; CDR3aa: ASSQETSGNTGELF
abundance: -; v_gene: TRBV7-2; CDR3aa: ASSFGDRSSYEQY
abundance: -; v_gene: TRBV7-6; CDR3aa: ASSGPSIGTIY
abundance: -; v_gene: TRBV12-3/TRBV12-4; CDR3aa: ASRGLGQPQH
abundance: -; v_gene: TRBV27; CDR3aa: ASARDQNTGELF
abundance: -; v_gene: TRBV2; CDR3aa: ASSAARSSYNEQF
abundance: -; v_gene: TRBV5-4; CDR3aa: ASSTPGTGLKTQY
abundance: -; v_gene: TRBV18; CDR3aa: ASSRQGQETQY
abundance: -; v_gene: TRBV7-2; CDR3aa: ASSLGGTADYEQY
abundance: -; v_gene: TRBV5-4; CDR3aa: ASSLAAGNTGELF
abundance: -; v_gene: TRBV27; CDR3aa: ASSLKSVLHEQY
abundance: -; v_gene: TRBV5-1; CDR3aa: ASMVLAGVNEQF
abundance: -; v_gene: TRBV6-5; CDR3aa: ASSQGGTSGRRQY
abundance: -; v_gene: TRBV5-6; CDR3aa: ASSPYILLGGTNEKLF
abundance: -; v_gene: TRBV27; CDR3aa: ASPTDTQY
abundance: -; v_gene: TRBV2; CDR3aa: ASISPESSGNTIY
abundance: -; v_gene: TRBV19; CDR3aa: ASSIAETQY
abundance: -; v_gene: TRBV2; CDR3aa: ASTGTGGSLPPYEQY
abundance: -; v_gene: TRBV7-8; CDR3aa: ASSLRPQATWSYNEQF
abundance: -; v_gene: TRBV11-3; CDR3aa: ASSLGLAGAQEDTQY
abundance: -; v_gene: TRBV6-1; CDR3aa: ASSELGSDTQY
abundance: -; v_gene: TRBV9; CDR3aa: ASSMGQGYNEQF
abundance: -; v_gene: TRBV5-1; CDR3aa: ASSYDRGNGANVLT